A single sample gave rise to the 5 T cell receptor beta chains below, sequenced in a study of cytomegalovirus exposure and HLA in healthy donors. The primer mix had 60 Vbeta and 13 Jbeta primers. Data came from immunoSEQ multiplex PCR; TCRdb stores just in-frame clones and leaves some out. Among around 170,000 clones listed, roughly 80% were seen once. Specimen: PBMCs. These receptors were collected from a man between 50 and 59 years old in good health and CMV-seronegative.

As regards this clone: Germline is not matched at one junction end, which may reflect a read error. The chain employs TRBV7-9 and TRBJ2-2; possible D gene TRBD2, 5 bases. The CDR3 is 13 amino acids. Germline CDR1 is SEHNR and CDR2 is FQNEAQ (reference sequence). The CDR3 reads CSSSFRGNGELFF. The CDR3 region has the DNA TGTTCCAGCAGCTTCCGGGGTAACGGGGAGCTGTTTTTT. The variable domain in full, completed from reference TRBV7-9 and TRBJ2-2, reads DTGVSQNPRHKITKRGQNVTFRCDPISEHNRLYWYRQTLGQGPEFLTYFQNEAQLEKSRLLSDRFSAERPKGSFSTLEIQRTEQGDSAMYLCSSSFRGNGELFFGEGSRLTVL.

The chain carries TRBV15 and TRBJ2-7; weak D call: TRBD2 (7 bases). V lost 8 bases, J lost 1 base, and 15 bases lay in between. Germline V gene sequence: CDR1 LNHNV, CDR2 YYDKDF (reference sequence). The CDR3 length is 14 residues. CDR3 DNA: TGTGCCACCCGAGGGGGGGGATCGTCCTACGAGCAGTACTTC. This encodes CATRGGGSSYEQYF.

This chain uses TRBV18 with TRBJ2-7, with 7 bases lining up with TRBD1. V lost 4 bases to trimming and J lost 6 bases; unmatched junction nucleotides: 15. Per germline, CDR1 KGHSH and CDR2 LQKENI. This CDR3 is built from 16 residues. The CDR3 is CASSLRQGISDVEQYF. CDR3 bases: TGTGCCAGCTCACTACGACAGGGAATTTCTGACGTCGAGCAGTACTTC.

This clone was detected only once. The V call is TRBV13, the J call TRBJ2-2, with D unclear. CDR1 and CDR2 (germline): PRHDT, FYEKMQ (reference sequence). There are 13 residues in the CDR3. Trimming stripped 2 bases from V and 7 bases from J, with 8 bases between. The CDR3 sequence is CASSLSPLGELFF. CDR3 in DNA: TGTGCCAGCAGCTTATCTCCTCTCGGGGAGCTGTTTTTT.

The chain is built from TRBV15 and TRBJ1-2; 7 bases are shared with TRBD1. J lost 1 base, V lost 5 bases, and 13 bases had no gene match. The CDR3 consists of 17 residues. From germline, CDR1 is LNHNV and CDR2 YYDKDF (reference sequence). This CDR3 reads CATSPRTGGFINYGYTF. In DNA, the CDR3 is TGTGCCACCAGCCCTCGGACAGGAGGATTTATTAACTATGGCTACACCTTC.